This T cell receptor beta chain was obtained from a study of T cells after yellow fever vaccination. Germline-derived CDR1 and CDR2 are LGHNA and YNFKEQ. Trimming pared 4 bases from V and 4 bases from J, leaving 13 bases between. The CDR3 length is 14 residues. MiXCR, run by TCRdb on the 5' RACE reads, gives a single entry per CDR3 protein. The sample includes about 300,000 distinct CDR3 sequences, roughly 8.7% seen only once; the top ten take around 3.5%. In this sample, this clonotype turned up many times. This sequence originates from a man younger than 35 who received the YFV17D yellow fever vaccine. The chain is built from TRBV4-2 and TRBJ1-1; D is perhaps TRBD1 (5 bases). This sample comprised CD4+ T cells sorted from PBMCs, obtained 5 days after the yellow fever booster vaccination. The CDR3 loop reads CASSPEGRGTEAFF. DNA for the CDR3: TGTGCCAGCAGCCCCGAGGGGCGAGGCACTGAAGCTTTCTTT.